This TCR beta chain came from a study of tumor-infiltrating lymphocytes in localized non-small cell lung cancer. Study information: Several tumor histologies, both smoking statuses, and some post-neoadjuvant chemotherapy samples were included.

Germline values: CDR1 SNHLY, CDR2 FYNNEI. Between the trimmed V and J ends, which lost 4 bases and 5 bases, there was a span of 14 bases. CDR3 length: 14 residues. Only in-frame clones appear in the TCRdb table, and some are missing; sequencing was by immunoSEQ multiplex PCR. This sample has fewer than 15,000 clones; roughly 85% occur once, and the top ten carry 10% to 15%. This sequence joins TRBV2 and TRBJ1-1; D gene uncertain. The sample taken for sequencing was uninvolved lung tissue not adjacent to the tumor. The TCR comes from a human donor with non-small cell lung cancer. DNA for the CDR3: TGTGCCAGCAGTGTTCAGGAGAGAGGGACTGAAGCTTTCTTT. Translated, it gives CASSVQERGTEAFF. Drawing the rest from reference TRBV2 and TRBJ1-1, the complete variable domain is EPEVTQTPSHQVTQMGQEVILRCVPISNHLYFYWYRQILGQKVEFLVSFYNNEISEKSEIFDDQFSVERPDGSNFTLKIRSTKLEDSAMYFCASSVQERGTEAFFGQGTRLTVV.